This T cell receptor beta chain was recovered during a study of shared clonotypes between healthy human individuals (TCRdb year 2020). With respect to the entire study: The cohort included a few men and two women between 18 and 49 years of age. For each donor, three plates each were used for CD4 naive and CD4 memory, two plates were used for CD8 naive, and one plate was used for CD8 memory. The study deeply sequenced blood TCR repertoires of 5 or 6 healthy adults to estimate repertoire size and the extent of clonotype sharing between individuals. To increase sequencing depth and limit assay-specific biases, TCR repertoire library preparation and sequencing were carried out by different laboratories using diverse techniques. Each donor's leukapheresis produced roughly between roughly 0.9 and 9 billion PBMCs. Study-wide findings and limitations: Naive subsets generally had larger estimated clonotype richness than memory subsets did. The small number of donors limited the genetic and exposure-history diversity represented. Incomplete sequencing was indicated by rarefaction of sorted-subset datasets, despite the large sequencing depth. Pairwise subsampling indicated that sequencing depth was expected to affect the degree of clonotype sharing among donors. Sampling was limited to blood, and TCR repertoires in tissue likely differ from TCR repertoires in blood. When a handful of donors were compared, the shared fraction of clonotypes was about 5% for naive CD4, about 4% for naive CD8, 2.3% for memory CD4, and approximately 0.4% for memory CD8. Compared with non-shared clonotypes, the clonotypes found in all four sorted-subset donors had higher generation probabilities.

A word on this clone: The target of this receptor is not known. Qualities for individual bases were not recorded, and no much larger clone is one base off. Other DNA sequences within the sample encode an identical CDR3.

CD8 naive samples were obtained by positive selection for CCR7 among CD45RO-negative cells, yielding a CD45RA+CCR7+ population from which TemRA cells were excluded. The donors were healthy, HIV-negative adults with no recently reported acute infections or vaccinations. Only Caucasian adults living in Nashville, Tennessee, USA were represented among the donors. After blood collection by leukapheresis, PBMCs were isolated using Ficoll-Histopaque density gradient centrifugation and then cryopreserved in the vapor phase of liquid nitrogen. Analytical flow cytometry was used to check the purity and quantity of each magnetically sorted T cell population. From each sorted fraction, genomic DNA was isolated and quantified by UV absorbance on a Nanodrop 2000c. TCR CDR3 regions were amplified from genomic DNA by multiplex PCR using the deep immunoSEQ assay. Genomic DNA extracted from each cell subset was distributed evenly over all wells of several immunoSEQ 96-well plates, and each plate served as one replicate. Each replicate PCR for sorted subsets received roughly 200 ng genomic DNA, equal to 30,000 or so T cell genomes. The purified libraries were quantified using a Qubit 3.0 fluorometer, sized with a Bioanalyzer 2100, and then quantified again using the KAPA Library Quantification kit. A separate single-read 150-cycle Illumina NextSeq 550 flow cell was used to sequence each immunoSEQ 96-well plate. As for the original processing: Because the immunoSEQ output held only junctional sequences and lacked quality scores, the filtering could not match the filtering applied to full-length reads. To assign V/J genes and CDR3, sequences were annotated using PyIR, a Python wrapper for IgBLAST v1.9, with IMGT germline references. Reads with weak V/J assignments (E-value above 1e-6), missing CDR3, stop codons, out-of-frame junctions, or ambiguous translated residues were removed. V3J clonotypes were defined as sequences sharing the same inferred V gene, J gene, and CDR3 amino acid sequence. The percentage overlap between two repertoires was calculated by dividing the number of shared unique clonotypes by the size of the smaller repertoire. Repertoire richness was assessed with RTK rarefaction, the Chao1 estimator, and Recon v2.1 estimates of unobserved clonotypes. OLGA was used to compute generation probabilities for all TCRbeta clonotypes that the gDNA method yielded from a few donors. This immuneACCESS table, as held by TCRdb, lists in-frame sequences with V and J called but not all clones. Of the missing ones, under half trace to an unresolved V gene in checked studies; the others have no known cause. The D gene and trimming were derived from the DNA, and the V and J assignments and clone size from that table. The sample table records 2 million or so clones; approximately 94% of these occur just once. The ten largest account for more than 0.95% of the sample.

This sequence originates from a young man in good health. Sequencing was carried out using naive CD8+ T cells sorted from blood. Interpreted using the paper, the cell subset or site label stands for: CD45RA+CCR7+.

This receptor has the CDR3 CASSIGQSSYEQYF. The nucleotide sequence reads TGTGCCAGTAGTATAGGACAGAGCTCCTACGAGCAGTACTTC. The chain is made from TRBV19 and TRBJ2-7, and possibly TRBD1, on 5 matching bases. Inclusive of the bounding cysteine and phenylalanine, the CDR3 is 14 residues long. Just CDR3 DNA is preserved here, 42 bases in frame from base 1. CDR1 and CDR2 were assigned from the germline V gene (reference sequence) as LNHDA and SQIVND. At the junction V is shortened by 1 base and J by 0 bases, with 7 bases in between.